The entry below describes one T cell receptor (beta chain). This table comes from immunoSEQ multiplex PCR, and its TCRdb copy is limited to in-frame clones, with some not included. The sample holds 100,000 or so clones; around 93% are singletons and the top ten take around 0.9%. Per germline, CDR1 SGHRS and CDR2 YFSETQ. Trimming took 0 bases from V and 11 from J; bases not matched to a gene: 7. The CDR3 is 13 residues long. The data derive from a study of PD-L1 blockade in urothelial cancer. Study context: Patients previously received 0 to 3 chemotherapy regimens.

The sample was PBMCs, taken around atezolizumab (anti-PD-L1) treatment. The chain is built from TRBV5-1 and TRBJ2-7; 8 bases map to TRBD1. This receptor was obtained from a woman older than 75 with urothelial cancer. The CDR3 is CASSLGSPGQEYF. The CDR3 nucleotides are TGCGCCAGCAGCTTGGGGAGCCCGGGACAGGAGTACTTC.